A selection of T cell receptor beta chains follows, all from one sample in a study of blood T cell repertoires in COVID-19. Repertoires were generated with immunoSEQ multiplex PCR, while TCRdb's copy carries only in-frame clones and drops some. Of 95,000 to 130,000 clones listed, 90% are singletons. Sequenced sample: peripheral blood. These receptors were collected from a human donor with active COVID-19. The donor label of this sample is uncertain. CDR3s include the opening cysteine and the closing phenylalanine or tryptophan. The D gene is left open where the match is weak. Not every row has a clone size; where given, it reads once, few, many or a size class.

V gene: TRBV11-3; clone size: .; D gene: .; J gene: TRBJ1-4; CDR3 protein: CASWEYINEKLFF; CDR3 DNA: TGTGCTAGTTGGGAGTACATTAATGAAAAACTGTTTTTT
V gene: TRBV18; clone size: .; D gene: .; J gene: TRBJ1-4; CDR3 protein: CASSPLAGVNEKLFF; CDR3 DNA: TGTGCCAGCTCACCACTCGCAGGGGTTAATGAAAAACTGTTTTTT
V gene: TRBV4-3; clone size: .; D gene: TRBD1; J gene: TRBJ1-4; CDR3 protein: CASSQDTGANEKLFF; CDR3 DNA: TGCGCCAGCAGCCAAGATACAGGGGCTAATGAAAAACTGTTTTTT
V gene: TRBV27; clone size: .; D gene: .; J gene: TRBJ2-2; CDR3 protein: CASSSLLGRGDTGELFF; CDR3 DNA: TGTGCCAGCAGTTCGCTCTTGGGCAGGGGAGACACCGGGGAGCTGTTTTTT
V gene: TRBV18; clone size: .; D gene: .; J gene: TRBJ1-5; CDR3 protein: CASSPVRDQPQHF; CDR3 DNA: TGTGCCAGCTCACCTGTCAGGGATCAGCCCCAGCATTTT
V gene: TRBV9; clone size: once; D gene: .; J gene: TRBJ2-5; CDR3 protein: CASSVGIGGVGTQYF; CDR3 DNA: TGTGCCAGCAGCGTAGGAATTGGCGGGGTTGGGACCCAGTACTTC
V gene: TRBV29-1; clone size: once; D gene: .; J gene: TRBJ2-7; CDR3 protein: CSVEVSGVSYEQYF; CDR3 DNA: TGCAGCGTTGAAGTTAGCGGCGTTTCCTACGAGCAGTACTTC
V gene: TRBV3-1/TRBV3-2; clone size: .; D gene: .; J gene: TRBJ1-3; CDR3 protein: CASSQLKQEAGNTIYF; CDR3 DNA: TGTGCCAGCAGCCAACTAAAACAGGAAGCTGGAAACACCATATATTTT
V gene: TRBV4-3; clone size: .; D gene: TRBD1; J gene: TRBJ2-7; CDR3 protein: CASSQGTGPYEQYF; CDR3 DNA: TGCGCCAGCAGCCAAGGGACAGGGCCCTACGAGCAGTACTTC
V gene: TRBV5-4; clone size: .; D gene: .; J gene: TRBJ2-5; CDR3 protein: CASSLGGEGGETQYF; CDR3 DNA: TGTGCCAGCAGCTTGGGCGGGGAAGGTGGAGAGACCCAGTACTTC
V gene: TRBV7-2; clone size: .; D gene: .; J gene: TRBJ2-1; CDR3 protein: CASSLEYNYNEQFF; CDR3 DNA: TGTGCCAGCAGCTTAGAATACAACTACAATGAGCAGTTCTTC